This T cell receptor beta chain is drawn from a study of T cells in Graves' hyperthyroidism and ophthalmopathy. Study outcomes and limitations: Most thyroid-expanded clonotypes above 0.001 were also found in blood. Progression to ophthalmopathy was predicted a median of approximately seven months early.

Any patient presenting with uncontrolled infection, other autoimmune disease, pregnancy or lactation was left out. Thyroid ultrasound and orbital computed tomography, with clinical symptoms and serum thyroxine and TRAb, informed diagnoses. TCR beta CDR3 region amplification was performed from RNA transcripts. During a first-round RT-PCR of the TCR CDR3, the HTBI primer set was used. TCRdb fed the multiplex PCR reads into MiXCR, producing one record per CDR3 protein. This sample has 500,000 to 600,000 distinct CDR3 sequences, with around 45% found just once. Germline lookup yields CDR1 SGHVS and CDR2 FQNEAQ. 9 amino acids form the CDR3, both terminal residues included. Regarding this clonotype: Its antigen is unknown. The CDR3 end shows no conserved phenylalanine or tryptophan, and so a read error is likely. No DNA is shown, since the ends of the CDR3 on it are uncertain; the CDR3 is the one TCRdb lists.

The sample was peripheral blood or thyroid tissue (not recorded which). The chain employs TRBV7-8 and TRBJ1-2. This clonotype was obtained from an adult woman with Graves' disease, either hyperthyroidism or ophthalmopathy (not recorded which). CDR3: CASSLETTS.